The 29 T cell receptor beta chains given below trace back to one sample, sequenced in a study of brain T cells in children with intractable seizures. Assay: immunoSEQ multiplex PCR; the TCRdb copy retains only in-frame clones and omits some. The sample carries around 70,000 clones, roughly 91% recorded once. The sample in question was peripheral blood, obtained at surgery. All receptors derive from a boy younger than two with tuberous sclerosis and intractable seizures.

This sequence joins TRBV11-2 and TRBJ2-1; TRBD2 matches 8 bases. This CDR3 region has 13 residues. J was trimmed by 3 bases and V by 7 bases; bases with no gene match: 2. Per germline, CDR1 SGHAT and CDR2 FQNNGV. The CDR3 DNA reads TGTGCCAGCATCCTAGCGGGCTACAATGAGCAGTTCTTC. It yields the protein CASILAGYNEQFF.

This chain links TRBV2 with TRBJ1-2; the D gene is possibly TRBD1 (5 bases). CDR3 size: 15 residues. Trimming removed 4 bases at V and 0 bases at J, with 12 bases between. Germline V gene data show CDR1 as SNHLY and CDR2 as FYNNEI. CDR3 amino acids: CASSGPGTSNYGYTF. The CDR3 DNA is TGTGCCAGCAGTGGACCCGGGACTTCTAACTATGGCTACACCTTC.

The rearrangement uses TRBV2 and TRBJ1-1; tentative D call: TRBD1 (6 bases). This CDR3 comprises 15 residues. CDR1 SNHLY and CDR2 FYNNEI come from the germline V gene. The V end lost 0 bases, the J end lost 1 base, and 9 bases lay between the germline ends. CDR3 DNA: TGTGCCAGCAGTGAAGCTGGGACACCGAACACTGAAGCTTTCTTT. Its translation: CASSEAGTPNTEAFF.

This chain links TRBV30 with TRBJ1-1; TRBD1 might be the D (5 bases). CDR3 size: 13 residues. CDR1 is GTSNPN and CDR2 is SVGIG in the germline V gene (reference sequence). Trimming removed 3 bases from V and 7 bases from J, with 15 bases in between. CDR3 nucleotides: TGTGCCTGGAGGTCAACAGGTTCGGGTGAAGCTTTCTTT. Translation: CAWRSTGSGEAFF.

CDR3 loop: CASSNTGTHNQPQHF. CDR3 DNA sequence: TGTGCCAGTAGTAACACTGGGACACACAATCAGCCCCAGCATTTT. The V call is TRBV19, the J call TRBJ1-5; D might be TRBD1 (6 bases). CDR3 length equals 15 residues. V lost 4 bases to trimming and J lost 3 bases, with 13 bases between them. Germline CDR1 reads LNHDA; CDR2 reads SQIVND (reference sequence).

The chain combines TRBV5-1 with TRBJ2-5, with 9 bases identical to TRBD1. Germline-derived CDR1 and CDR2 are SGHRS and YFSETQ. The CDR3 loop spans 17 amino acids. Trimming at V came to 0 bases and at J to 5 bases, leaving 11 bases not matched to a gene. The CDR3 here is CASSLELWDREGETQYF. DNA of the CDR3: TGCGCCAGCAGCTTGGAGTTATGGGACAGGGAGGGGGAGACCCAGTACTTC.

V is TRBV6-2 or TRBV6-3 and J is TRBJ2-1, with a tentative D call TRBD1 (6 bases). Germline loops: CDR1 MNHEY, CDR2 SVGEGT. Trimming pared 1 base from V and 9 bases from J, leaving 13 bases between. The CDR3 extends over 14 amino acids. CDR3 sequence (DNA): TGTGCCAGCAGTTACTTTGGGGGCAAGAGTGAGCAGTTCTTC. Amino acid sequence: CASSYFGGKSEQFF.

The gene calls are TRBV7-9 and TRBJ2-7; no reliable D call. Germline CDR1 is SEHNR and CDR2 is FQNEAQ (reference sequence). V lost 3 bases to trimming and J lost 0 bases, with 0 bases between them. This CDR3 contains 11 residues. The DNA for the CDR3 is TGTGCCAGCAGCTTCTCCTACGAGCAGTACTTC. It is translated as CASSFSYEQYF.

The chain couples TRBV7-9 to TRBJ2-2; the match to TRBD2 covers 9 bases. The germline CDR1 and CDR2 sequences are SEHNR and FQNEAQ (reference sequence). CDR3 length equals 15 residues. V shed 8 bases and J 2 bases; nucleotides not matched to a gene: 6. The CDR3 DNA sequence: TGTGCCAGCTTCACTAGCGGGTCTAACACCGGGGAGCTGTTTTTT. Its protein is CASFTSGSNTGELFF.

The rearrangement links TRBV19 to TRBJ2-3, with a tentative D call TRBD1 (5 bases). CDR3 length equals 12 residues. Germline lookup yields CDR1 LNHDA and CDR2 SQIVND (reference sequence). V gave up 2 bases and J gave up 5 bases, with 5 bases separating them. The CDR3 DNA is TGTGCCAGTAGTATAAGGGGAGATACGCAGTATTTT. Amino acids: CASSIRGDTQYF.

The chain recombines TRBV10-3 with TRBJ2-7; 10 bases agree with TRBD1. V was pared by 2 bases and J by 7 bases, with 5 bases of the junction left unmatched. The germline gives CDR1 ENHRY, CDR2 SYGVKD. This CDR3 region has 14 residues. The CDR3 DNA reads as TGTGCCATCAGTGAGGGGACAGGGGTCGGGGAGCAGTACTTC. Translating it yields CAISEGTGVGEQYF.

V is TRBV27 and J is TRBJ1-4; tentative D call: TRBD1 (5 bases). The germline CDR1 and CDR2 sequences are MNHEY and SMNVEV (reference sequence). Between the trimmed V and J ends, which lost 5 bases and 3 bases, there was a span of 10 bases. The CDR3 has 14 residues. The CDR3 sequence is CASSSGTANEKLFF. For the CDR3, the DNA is TGTGCCAGCAGTAGTGGGACTGCTAATGAAAAACTGTTTTTT. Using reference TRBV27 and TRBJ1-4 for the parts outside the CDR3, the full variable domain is EAQVTQNPRYLITVTGKKLTVTCSQNMNHEYMSWYRQDPGLGLRQIYYSMNVEVTDKGDVPEGYKVSRKEKRNFPLILESPSPNQTSLYFCASSSGTANEKLFFGSGTQLSVL.

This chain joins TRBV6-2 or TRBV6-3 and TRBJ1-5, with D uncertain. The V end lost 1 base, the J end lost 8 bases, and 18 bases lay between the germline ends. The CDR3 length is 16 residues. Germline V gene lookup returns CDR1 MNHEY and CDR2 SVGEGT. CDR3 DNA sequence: TGTGCCAGCAGTTACTTTAGGTCCAGCCAGCCCGAGCCCCAGCATTTT. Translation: CASSYFRSSQPEPQHF.

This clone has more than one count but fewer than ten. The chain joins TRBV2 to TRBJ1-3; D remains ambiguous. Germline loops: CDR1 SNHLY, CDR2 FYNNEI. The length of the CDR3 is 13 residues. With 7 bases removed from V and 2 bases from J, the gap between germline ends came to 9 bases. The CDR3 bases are TGTGCCAGCACATCGGGCCCTGGAAACACCATATATTTT. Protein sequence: CASTSGPGNTIYF. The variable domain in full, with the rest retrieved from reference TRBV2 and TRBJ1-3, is EPEVTQTPSHQVTQMGQEVILRCVPISNHLYFYWYRQILGQKVEFLVSFYNNEISEKSEIFDDQFSVERPDGSNFTLKIRSTKLEDSAMYFCASTSGPGNTIYFGEGSWLTVV.

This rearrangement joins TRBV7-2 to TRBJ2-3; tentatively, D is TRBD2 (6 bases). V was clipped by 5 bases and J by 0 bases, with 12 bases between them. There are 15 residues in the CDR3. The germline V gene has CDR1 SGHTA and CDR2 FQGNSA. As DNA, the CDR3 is TGTGCCAGCAGCCCCTATGGGACTAGCACAGATACGCAGTATTTT. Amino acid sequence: CASSPYGTSTDTQYF.

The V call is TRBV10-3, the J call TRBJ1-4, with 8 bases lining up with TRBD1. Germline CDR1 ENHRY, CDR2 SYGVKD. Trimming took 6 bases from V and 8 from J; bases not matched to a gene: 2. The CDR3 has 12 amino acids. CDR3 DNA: TGTGCCATCAGCCGGGACAGGGAAAAACTGTTTTTT. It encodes CAISRDREKLFF.

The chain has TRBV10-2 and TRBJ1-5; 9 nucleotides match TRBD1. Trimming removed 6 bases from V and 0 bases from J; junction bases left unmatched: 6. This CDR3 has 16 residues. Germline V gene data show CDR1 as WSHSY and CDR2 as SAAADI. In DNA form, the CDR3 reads TGCGCCAGCAGGGGTGCGGGACAGGGTAGCAATCAGCCCCAGCATTTT. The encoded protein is CASRGAGQGSNQPQHF.

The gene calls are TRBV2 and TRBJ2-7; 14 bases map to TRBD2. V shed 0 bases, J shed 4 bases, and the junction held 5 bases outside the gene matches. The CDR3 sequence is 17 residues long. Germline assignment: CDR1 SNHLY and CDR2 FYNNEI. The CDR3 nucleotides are TGTGCCAGCAGTGAAGCGCTGGGACTAGCGGGGGAGTACGAGCAGTACTTC. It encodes CASSEALGLAGEYEQYF.

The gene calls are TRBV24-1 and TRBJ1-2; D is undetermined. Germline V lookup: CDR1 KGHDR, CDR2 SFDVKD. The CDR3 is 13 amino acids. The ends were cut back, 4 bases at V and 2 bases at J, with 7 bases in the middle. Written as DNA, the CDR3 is TGTGCCACCAGTGACCCCCAAAACTATGGCTACACCTTC. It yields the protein CATSDPQNYGYTF.

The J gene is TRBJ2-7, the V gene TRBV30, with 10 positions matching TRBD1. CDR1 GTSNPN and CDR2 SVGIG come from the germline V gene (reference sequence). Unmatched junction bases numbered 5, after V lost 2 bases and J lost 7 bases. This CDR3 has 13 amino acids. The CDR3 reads CAWSTGQGPEQYF. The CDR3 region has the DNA TGTGCCTGGAGTACGGGACAGGGGCCAGAGCAGTACTTC. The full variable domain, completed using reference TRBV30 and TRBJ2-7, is SQTIHQWPATLVQPVGSPLSLECTVEGTSNPNLYWYRQAAGRGLQLLFYSVGIGQISSEVPQNLSASRPQDRQFILSSKKLLLSDSGFYLCAWSTGQGPEQYFGPGTRLTVT.

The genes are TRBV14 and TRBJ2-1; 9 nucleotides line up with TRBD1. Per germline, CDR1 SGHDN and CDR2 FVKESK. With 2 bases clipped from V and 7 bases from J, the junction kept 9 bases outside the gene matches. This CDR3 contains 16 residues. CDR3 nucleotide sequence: TGTGCCAGCAGCCAATCAACAGGGGGCGCGGGGAATGAGCAGTTCTTC. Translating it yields CASSQSTGGAGNEQFF.

DNA for the CDR3: TGTGCCAGCAGTTTAGTAGGTGGCCGTGAAGCTTTCTTT. This gives the protein CASSLVGGREAFF. The chain recombines TRBV12-3 or TRBV12-4 with TRBJ1-1, with D unresolved. V shed 1 base and J shed 7 bases, with 10 bases lying between them. CDR3 length: 13 amino acids.

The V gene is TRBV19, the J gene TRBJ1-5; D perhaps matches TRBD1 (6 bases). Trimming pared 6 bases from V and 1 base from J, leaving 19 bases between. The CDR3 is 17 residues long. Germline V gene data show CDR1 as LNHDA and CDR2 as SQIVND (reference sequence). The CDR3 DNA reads TGTGCCAGTAGCCCCCGGACAGCTCAACCAAGCAATCAGCCCCAGCATTTT. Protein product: CASSPRTAQPSNQPQHF.

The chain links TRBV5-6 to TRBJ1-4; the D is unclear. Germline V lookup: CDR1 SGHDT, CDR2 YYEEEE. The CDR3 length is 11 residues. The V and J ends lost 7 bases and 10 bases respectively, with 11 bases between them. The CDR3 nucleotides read TGTGCCAGCGTCACCCGCGGAAAACTGTTTTTT. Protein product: CASVTRGKLFF.

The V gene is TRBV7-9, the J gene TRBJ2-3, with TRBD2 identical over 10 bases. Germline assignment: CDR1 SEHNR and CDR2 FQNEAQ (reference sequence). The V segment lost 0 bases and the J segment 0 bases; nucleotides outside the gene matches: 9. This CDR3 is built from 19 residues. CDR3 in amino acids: CASSLAVLAGVSSTDTQYF. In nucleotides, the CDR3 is TGTGCCAGCAGCTTAGCTGTCCTAGCGGGGGTTTCTAGCACAGATACGCAGTATTTT.

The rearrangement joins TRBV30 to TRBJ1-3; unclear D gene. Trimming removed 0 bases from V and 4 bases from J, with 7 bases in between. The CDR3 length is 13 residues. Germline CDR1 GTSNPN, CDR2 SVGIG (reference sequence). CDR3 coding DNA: TGTGCCTGGAGTGTACTCATAGGAAACACCATATATTTT. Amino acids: CAWSVLIGNTIYF.

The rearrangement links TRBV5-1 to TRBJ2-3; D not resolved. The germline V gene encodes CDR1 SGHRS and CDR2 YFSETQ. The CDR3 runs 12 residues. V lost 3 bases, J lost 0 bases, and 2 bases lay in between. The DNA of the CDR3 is TGCGCCAGCAGCTCTAGCACAGATACGCAGTATTTT. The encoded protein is CASSSSTDTQYF.

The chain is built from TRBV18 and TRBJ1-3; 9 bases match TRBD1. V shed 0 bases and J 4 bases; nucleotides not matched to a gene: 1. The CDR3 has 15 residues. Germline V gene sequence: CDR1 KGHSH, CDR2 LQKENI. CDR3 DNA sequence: TGTGCCAGCTCACCACCGGGACAGGGAGGAAACACCATATATTTT. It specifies CASSPPGQGGNTIYF.

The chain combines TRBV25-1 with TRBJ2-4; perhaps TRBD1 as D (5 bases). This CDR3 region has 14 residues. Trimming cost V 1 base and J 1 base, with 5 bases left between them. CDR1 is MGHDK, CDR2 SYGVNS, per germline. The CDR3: CASSESGAKNIQYF. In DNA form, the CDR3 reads TGTGCCAGCAGTGAATCAGGGGCCAAAAACATTCAGTACTTC.